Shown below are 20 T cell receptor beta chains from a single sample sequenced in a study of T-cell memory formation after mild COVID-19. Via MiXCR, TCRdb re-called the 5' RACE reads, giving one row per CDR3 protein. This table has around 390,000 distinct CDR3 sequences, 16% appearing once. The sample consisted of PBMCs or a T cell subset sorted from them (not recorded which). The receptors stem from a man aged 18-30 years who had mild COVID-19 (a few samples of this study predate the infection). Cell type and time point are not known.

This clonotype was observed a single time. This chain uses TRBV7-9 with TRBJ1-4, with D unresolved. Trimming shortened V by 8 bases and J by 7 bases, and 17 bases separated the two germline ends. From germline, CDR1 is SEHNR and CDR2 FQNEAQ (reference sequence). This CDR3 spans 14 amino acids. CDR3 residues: CASGLPGFAEKLFF. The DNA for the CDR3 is TGTGCCAGCGGTCTACCGGGATTCGCTGAAAAACTGTTTTTT.

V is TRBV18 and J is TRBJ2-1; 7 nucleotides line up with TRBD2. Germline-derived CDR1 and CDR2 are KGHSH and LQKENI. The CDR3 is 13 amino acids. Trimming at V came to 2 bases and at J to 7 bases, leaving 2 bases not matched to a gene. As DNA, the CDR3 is TGTGCCAGCTCACCATCTAGCGGAAATGAGCAGTTCTTC. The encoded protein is CASSPSSGNEQFF.

The CDR3 sequence: CASSSWQGDEKLFF. The DNA of the CDR3 is TGCGCCAGCAGCTCGTGGCAGGGGGATGAAAAACTGTTTTTT. The chain has TRBV5-1 and TRBJ1-4; TRBD1 matches at 7 bases. V was clipped by 3 bases and J by 6 bases; unmatched bases: 5. The CDR3 totals 14 residues. Germline CDR1 reads SGHRS; CDR2 reads YFSETQ. Drawing the rest from reference TRBV5-1 and TRBJ1-4, the complete variable domain is KAGVTQTPRYLIKTRGQQVTLSCSPISGHRSVSWYQQTPGQGLQFLFEYFSETQRNKGNFPGRFSGRQFSNSRSEMNVSTLELGDSALYLCASSSWQGDEKLFFGSGTQLSVL.

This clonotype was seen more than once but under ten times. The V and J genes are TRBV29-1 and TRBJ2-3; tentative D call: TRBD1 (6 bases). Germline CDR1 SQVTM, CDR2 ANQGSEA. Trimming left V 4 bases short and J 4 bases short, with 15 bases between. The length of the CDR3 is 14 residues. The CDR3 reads CSVGTGSHPDTQYF. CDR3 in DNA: TGCAGCGTTGGTACAGGGAGTCACCCAGATACGCAGTATTTT.

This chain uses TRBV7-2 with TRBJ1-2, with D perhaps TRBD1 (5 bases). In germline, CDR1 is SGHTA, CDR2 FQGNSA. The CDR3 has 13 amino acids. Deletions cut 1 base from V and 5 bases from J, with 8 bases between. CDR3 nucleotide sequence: TGTGCCAGCAGCTTAGGACAGCCTTATGGCTACACCTTC. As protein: CASSLGQPYGYTF.

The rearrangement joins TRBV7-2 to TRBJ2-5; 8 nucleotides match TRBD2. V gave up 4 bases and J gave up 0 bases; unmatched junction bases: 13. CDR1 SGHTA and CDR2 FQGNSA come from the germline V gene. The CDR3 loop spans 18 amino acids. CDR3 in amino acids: CASSSRGGLGSYQETQYF. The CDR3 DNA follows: TGTGCCAGCAGCTCCCGGGGGGGCCTGGGGTCGTACCAAGAGACCCAGTACTTC.

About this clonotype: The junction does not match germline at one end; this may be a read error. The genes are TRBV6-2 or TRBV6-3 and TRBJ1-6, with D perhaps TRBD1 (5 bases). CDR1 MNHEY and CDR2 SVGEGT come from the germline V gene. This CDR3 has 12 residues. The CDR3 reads CASRNPGTPLHF. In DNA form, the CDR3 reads TGTGCCAGCAGAAACCCAGGGACTCCCCTACACTTT.

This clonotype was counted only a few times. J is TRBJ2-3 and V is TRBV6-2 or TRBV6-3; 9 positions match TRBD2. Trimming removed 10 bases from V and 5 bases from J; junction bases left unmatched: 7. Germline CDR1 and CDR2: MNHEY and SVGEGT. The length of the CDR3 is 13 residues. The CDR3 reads CATTGLAEDTQYF. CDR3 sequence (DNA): TGTGCCACCACGGGACTAGCCGAAGATACGCAGTATTTT.

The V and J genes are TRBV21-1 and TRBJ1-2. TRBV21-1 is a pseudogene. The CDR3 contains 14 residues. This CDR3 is CASSSRQGIYGYTF. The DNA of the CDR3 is TGTGCCAGCAGCAGTCGGCAGGGAATCTATGGCTACACCTTC.

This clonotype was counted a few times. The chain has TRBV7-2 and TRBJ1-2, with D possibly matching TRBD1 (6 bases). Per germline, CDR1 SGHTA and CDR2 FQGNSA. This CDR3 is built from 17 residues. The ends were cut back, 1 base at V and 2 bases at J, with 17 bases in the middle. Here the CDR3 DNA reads TGTGCCAGCAGCTTAGGGCAAGGGGGAGACTCAAACTATGGCTACACCTTC. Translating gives CASSLGQGGDSNYGYTF.

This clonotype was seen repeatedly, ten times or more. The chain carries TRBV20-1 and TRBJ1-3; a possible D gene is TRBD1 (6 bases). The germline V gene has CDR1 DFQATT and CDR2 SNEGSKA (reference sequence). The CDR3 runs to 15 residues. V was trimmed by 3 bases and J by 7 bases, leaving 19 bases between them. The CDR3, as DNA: TGCAGTGCTAGCGGGACAACTGGATACTGGAACACCATATATTTT. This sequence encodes CSASGTTGYWNTIYF.

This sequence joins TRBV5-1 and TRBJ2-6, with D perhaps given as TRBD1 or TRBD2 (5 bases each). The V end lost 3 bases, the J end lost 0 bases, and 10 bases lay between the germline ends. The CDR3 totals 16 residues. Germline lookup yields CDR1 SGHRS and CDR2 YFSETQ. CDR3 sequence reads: CASSWDRSSGANVLTF. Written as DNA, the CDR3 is TGCGCCAGCAGCTGGGACCGAAGCTCTGGGGCCAACGTCCTGACTTTC.

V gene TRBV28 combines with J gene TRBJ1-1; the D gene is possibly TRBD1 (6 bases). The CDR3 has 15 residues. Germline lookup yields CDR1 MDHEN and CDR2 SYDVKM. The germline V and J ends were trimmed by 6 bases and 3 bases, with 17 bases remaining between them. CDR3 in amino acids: CASSQAGGRHTEAFF. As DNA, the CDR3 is TGTGCCAGCAGCCAGGCCGGGGGGCGACACACTGAAGCTTTCTTT.

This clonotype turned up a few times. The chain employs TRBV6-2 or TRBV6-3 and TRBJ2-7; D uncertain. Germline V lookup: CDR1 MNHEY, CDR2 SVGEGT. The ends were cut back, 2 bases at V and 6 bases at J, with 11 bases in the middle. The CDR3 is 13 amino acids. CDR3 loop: CASSYGRLREQYV. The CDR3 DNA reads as TGTGCCAGCAGTTACGGAAGGCTTCGCGAGCAGTACGTC.

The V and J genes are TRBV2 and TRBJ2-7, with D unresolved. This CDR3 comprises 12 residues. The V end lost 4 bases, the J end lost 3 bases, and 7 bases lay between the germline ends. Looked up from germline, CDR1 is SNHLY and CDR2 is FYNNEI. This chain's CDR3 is CASSVLGYEQYV. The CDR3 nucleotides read TGTGCCAGCAGTGTACTGGGCTACGAGCAGTACGTC.

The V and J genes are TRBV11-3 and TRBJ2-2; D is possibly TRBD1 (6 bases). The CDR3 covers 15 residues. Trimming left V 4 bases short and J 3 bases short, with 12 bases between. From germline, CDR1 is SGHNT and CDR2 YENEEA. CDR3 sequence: CASSSREGDTGELFF. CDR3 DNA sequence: TGTGCCAGCAGCTCCAGAGAGGGGGACACCGGGGAGCTGTTTTTT.

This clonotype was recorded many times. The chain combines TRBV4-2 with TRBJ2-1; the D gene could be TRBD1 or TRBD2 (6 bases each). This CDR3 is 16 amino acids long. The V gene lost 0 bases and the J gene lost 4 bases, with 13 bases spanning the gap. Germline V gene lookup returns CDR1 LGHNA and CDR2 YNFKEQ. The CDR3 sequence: CASSQENGGQYNEQFF. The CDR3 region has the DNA TGTGCCAGCAGCCAAGAGAATGGGGGGCAGTACAATGAGCAGTTCTTC.

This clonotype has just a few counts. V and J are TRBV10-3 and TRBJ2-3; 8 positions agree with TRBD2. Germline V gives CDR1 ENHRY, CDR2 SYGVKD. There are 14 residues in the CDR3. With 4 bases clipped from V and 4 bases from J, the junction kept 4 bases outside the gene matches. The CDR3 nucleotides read TGTGCCATCAGTGGAGCGGGGGCGGCAGATACGCAGTATTTT. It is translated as CAISGAGAADTQYF.

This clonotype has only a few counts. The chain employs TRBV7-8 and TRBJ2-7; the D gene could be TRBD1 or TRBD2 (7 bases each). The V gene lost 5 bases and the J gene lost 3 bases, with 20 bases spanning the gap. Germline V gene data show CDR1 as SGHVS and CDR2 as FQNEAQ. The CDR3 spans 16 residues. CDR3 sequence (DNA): TGTGCCAGCAGCGCAGGGGGGGACAGCCAGAGCTACGAGCAGTACTTC. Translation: CASSAGGDSQSYEQYF.

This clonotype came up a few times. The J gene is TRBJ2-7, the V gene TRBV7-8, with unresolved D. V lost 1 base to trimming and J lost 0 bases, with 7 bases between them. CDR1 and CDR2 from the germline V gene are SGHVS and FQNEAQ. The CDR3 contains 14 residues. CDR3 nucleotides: TGTGCCAGCAGCTTAGGAGTGGACTCCTACGAGCAGTACTTC. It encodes CASSLGVDSYEQYF.